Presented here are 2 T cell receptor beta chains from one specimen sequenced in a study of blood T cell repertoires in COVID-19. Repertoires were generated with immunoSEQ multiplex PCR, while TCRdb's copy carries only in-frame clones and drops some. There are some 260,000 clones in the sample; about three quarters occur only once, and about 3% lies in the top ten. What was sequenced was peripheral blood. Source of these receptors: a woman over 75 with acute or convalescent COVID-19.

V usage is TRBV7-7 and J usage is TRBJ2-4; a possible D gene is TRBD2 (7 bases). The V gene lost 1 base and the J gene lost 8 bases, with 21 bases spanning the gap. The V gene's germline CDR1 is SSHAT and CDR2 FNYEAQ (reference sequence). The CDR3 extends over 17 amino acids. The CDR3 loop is CASSLDRERGGADIQYF. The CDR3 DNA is TGTGCCAGCAGCTTAGACCGGGAAAGGGGGGGCGCGGACATTCAGTACTTC.

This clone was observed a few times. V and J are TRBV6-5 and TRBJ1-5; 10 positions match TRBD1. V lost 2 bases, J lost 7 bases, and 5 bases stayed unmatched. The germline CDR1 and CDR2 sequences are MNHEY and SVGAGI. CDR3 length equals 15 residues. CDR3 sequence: CASSYGTGAGQPQHF. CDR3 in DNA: TGTGCCAGCAGTTACGGGACAGGGGCTGGGCAGCCCCAGCATTTT.